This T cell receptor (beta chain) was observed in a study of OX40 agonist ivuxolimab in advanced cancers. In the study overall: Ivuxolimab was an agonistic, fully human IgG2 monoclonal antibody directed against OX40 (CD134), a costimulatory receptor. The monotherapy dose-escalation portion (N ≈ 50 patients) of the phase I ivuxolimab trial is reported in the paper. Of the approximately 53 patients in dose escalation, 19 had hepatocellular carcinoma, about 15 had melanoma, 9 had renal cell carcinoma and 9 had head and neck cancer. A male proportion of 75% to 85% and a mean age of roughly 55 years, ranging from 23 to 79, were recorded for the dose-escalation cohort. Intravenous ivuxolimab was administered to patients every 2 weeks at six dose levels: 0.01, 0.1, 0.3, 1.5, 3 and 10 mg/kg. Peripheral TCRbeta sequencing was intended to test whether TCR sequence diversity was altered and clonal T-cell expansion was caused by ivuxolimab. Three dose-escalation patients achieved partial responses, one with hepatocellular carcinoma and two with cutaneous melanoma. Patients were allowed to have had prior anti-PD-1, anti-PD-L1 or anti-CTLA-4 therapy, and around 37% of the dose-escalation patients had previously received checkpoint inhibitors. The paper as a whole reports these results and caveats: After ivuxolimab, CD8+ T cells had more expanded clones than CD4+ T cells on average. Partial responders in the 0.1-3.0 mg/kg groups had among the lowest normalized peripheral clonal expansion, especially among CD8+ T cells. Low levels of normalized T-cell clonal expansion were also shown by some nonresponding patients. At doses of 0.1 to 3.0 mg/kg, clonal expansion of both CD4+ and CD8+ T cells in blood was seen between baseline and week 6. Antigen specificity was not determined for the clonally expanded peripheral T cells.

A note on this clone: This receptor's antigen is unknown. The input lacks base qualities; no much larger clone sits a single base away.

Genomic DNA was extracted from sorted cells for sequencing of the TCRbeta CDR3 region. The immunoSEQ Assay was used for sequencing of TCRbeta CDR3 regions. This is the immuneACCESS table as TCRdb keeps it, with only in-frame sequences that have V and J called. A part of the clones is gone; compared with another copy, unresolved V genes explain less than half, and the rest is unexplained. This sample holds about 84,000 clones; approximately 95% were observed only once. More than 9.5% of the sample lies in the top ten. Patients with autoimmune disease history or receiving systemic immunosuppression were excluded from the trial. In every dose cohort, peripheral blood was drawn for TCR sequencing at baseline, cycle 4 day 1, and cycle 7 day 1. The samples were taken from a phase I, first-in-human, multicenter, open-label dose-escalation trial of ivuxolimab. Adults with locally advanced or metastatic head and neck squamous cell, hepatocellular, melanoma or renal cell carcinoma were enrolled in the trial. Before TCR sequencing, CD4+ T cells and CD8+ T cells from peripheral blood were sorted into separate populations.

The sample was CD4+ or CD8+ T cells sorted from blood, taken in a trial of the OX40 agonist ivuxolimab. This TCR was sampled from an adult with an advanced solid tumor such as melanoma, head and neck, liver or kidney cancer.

The CDR3 loop reads CAWSNGTVSTDTQYF. The DNA sequence reads TGTGCCTGGAGTAACGGGACAGTGAGCACAGATACGCAGTATTTT. The sequence joins TRBV30 to TRBJ2-3; 7 central nucleotides agree with TRBD1. The CDR3 has 15 amino acids, counting the end cysteine and phenylalanine. The kept DNA is CDR3 alone, 45 bases in frame from the first base. Germline trimming: 2 bases from V, 0 bases from J; junction bases outside gene matches: 5. CDR1 GTSNPN and CDR2 SVGIG were looked up in the germline V gene (reference sequence).